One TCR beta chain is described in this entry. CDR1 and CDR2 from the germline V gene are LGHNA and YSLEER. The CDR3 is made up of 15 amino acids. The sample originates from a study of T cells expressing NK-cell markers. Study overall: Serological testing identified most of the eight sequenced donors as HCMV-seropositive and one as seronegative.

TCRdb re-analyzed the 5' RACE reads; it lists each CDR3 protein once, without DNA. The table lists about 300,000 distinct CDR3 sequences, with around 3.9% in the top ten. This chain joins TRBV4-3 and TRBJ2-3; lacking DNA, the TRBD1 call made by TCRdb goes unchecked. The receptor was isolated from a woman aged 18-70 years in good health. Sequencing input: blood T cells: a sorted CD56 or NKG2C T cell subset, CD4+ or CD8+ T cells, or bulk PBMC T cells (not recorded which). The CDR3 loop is CASSQQRQSTDTQYF.